This TCR beta chain originates from a study of cytomegalovirus exposure and HLA in healthy donors. As for the study in general: The roughly 110 validation repertoires used the same platform as the roughly 670 first-cohort repertoires (as reported by a later analysis). Findings of the study overall: The classifier reportedly diagnosed cytomegalovirus status with high specificity and sensitivity. The study labeled fewer than 200 TCR beta chains cytomegalovirus-associated. In vitro experiments confirmed that a few CMV-associated chains were specific for CMV antigens.

Of note for this clone: Its specificity is unknown.

Only in-frame clones appear in the TCRdb table, and some are missing; sequencing was by immunoSEQ multiplex PCR. This table has approximately 65,000 clones, about 90% appearing once. The V and J ends lost 0 bases and 4 bases, in that order; junction bases with no gene match: 6. CDR3 length: 15 amino acids. Germline CDR1 GTSNPN, CDR2 SVGIG (reference sequence). This receptor was taken from a man aged 18-30 years in good health and CMV-seronegative. The rearrangement joins TRBV30 to TRBJ2-3; 8 bases align to TRBD2. Sequencing was done on a sample of PBMCs. The CDR3 loop is CAWSVAGAEADTQYF. The CDR3, as DNA: TGTGCCTGGAGTGTAGCGGGAGCGGAGGCAGATACGCAGTATTTT.